Below, 5 T cell receptor beta chains from the same sample are listed, as sequenced in a study of OX40 agonist ivuxolimab in advanced cancers. This table comes from immunoSEQ multiplex PCR, and its TCRdb copy is limited to in-frame clones, with some not included. The top ten hold 0.5% to 0.7% of the sample, which has over 100,000 clones, over 75% seen once. Sequenced here: CD4+ or CD8+ T cells sorted from blood, sampled in a trial of the OX40 agonist ivuxolimab. Receptors originate from an adult with an advanced solid tumor such as melanoma, head and neck, liver or kidney cancer.

The CDR3 DNA reads as TGCGCCAGCAGCCGGGGGGAACAGCAGAGATATTTTGGGGATGAGCAGTTCTTC. Protein sequence: CASSRGEQQRYFGDEQFF. This chain joins TRBV5-1 and TRBJ2-1; 7 bases map to TRBD2. The CDR3 covers 18 residues. Trimming took 4 bases from V and 8 from J; bases not matched to a gene: 21. Germline V gene sequence: CDR1 SGHRS, CDR2 YFSETQ.

The V gene is TRBV7-2, the J gene TRBJ2-7, with 8 bases identical to TRBD2. After removal of 1 base from V and 1 base from J, the junction contained 6 bases not matched to a gene. The CDR3 consists of 16 residues. Germline loops: CDR1 SGHTA, CDR2 FQGNSA. The CDR3 region has the DNA TGTGCCAGCAGCTTAGTGGCTTTAGCGGGGTCCTACGAGCAGTACTTC. Protein: CASSLVALAGSYEQYF.

Of note for this clone: The conserved final phenylalanine or tryptophan is absent from the CDR3, which likely points to a read error. The genes are TRBV28 and TRBJ2-7; D possibly uses TRBD1 or TRBD2 (5 bases each). This CDR3 has 15 residues. Germline lookup yields CDR1 MDHEN and CDR2 SYDVKM. V gave up 2 bases and J gave up 0 bases, with 11 bases separating them. CDR3 nucleotides: TGTGCCAGCAGTTTAGGGACGGCTGGCTCCTACGAGCAGTACCTC. Translation: CASSLGTAGSYEQYL.

The chain has TRBV7-8 and TRBJ1-2; 8 positions agree with TRBD1. The germline CDR1 and CDR2 sequences are SGHVS and FQNEAQ. The CDR3 is 16 residues long. The V and J ends lost 1 base and 1 base, in that order; junction bases with no gene match: 5. CDR3 sequence: CASSLVWTGINYGYTF. The CDR3 region has the DNA TGTGCCAGCAGCTTAGTGTGGACAGGGATTAACTATGGCTACACCTTC.

This chain links TRBV11-2 with TRBJ2-7; 9 bases map to TRBD1. The CDR3 is 15 residues long. After removal of 1 base from V and 2 bases from J, the junction contained 3 bases not matched to a gene. Germline V lookup: CDR1 SGHAT, CDR2 FQNNGV. The DNA for the CDR3 is TGTGCCAGCAGCTTAGCACAGGGGGCCCCCTACGAGCAGTACTTC. Translated: CASSLAQGAPYEQYF. The variable domain in full, completed from reference TRBV11-2 and TRBJ2-7, reads EAGVAQSPRYKIIEKRQSVAFWCNPISGHATLYWYQQILGQGPKLLIQFQNNGVVDDSQLPKDRFSAERLKGVDSTLKIQPAKLEDSAVYLCASSLAQGAPYEQYFGPGTRLTVT.